This entry lists 18 T cell receptor beta chains sequenced from one sample in a study of T cell repertoires in cytomegalovirus infection. TCRdb reprocessed the reads via MiXCR and lists one record per CDR3 protein. The table records approximately 400,000 distinct CDR3 sequences, approximately 31% of them present only once. Sequenced sample: PBMCs. Receptor source: a human donor in good health (CMV status not recorded). Some clones in this sample may be carry-over from other donors' samples.

This clonotype was observed a few times. The chain has TRBV7-2 and TRBJ1-1; 7 nucleotides align to TRBD1. The CDR3 contains 16 residues. V shed 3 bases and J 4 bases; nucleotides not matched to a gene: 11. Germline V gene sequence: CDR1 SGHTA, CDR2 FQGNSA. The CDR3 region has the DNA TGTGCCAGCAGCTTTAGGGTACAGGGGACGAGCACTGAAGCTTTCTTT. This encodes CASSFRVQGTSTEAFF.

At least ten counts were recorded for this clonotype. The chain links TRBV6-1 to TRBJ2-7; 8 nucleotides agree with TRBD2. CDR1 and CDR2 from the germline V gene are MNHNS and SASEGT. The CDR3 has 15 amino acids. Trimming removed 1 base from V and 2 bases from J; junction bases left unmatched: 4. The CDR3 sequence: CASSEVLAETYEQYF. The CDR3 nucleotides read TGTGCCAGCAGTGAAGTACTAGCGGAGACCTACGAGCAGTACTTC.

CDR3 coding DNA: TGTGCCAGCAGCTTAGAGACAGCATACAATGAGCAGTTCTTC. Its protein is CASSLETAYNEQFF. The chain joins TRBV11-2 to TRBJ2-1; TRBD1 might be the D (5 bases). Trimming took off 0 bases at V and 4 bases at J, with 7 bases between the two ends. Germline loops: CDR1 SGHAT, CDR2 FQNNGV. The CDR3 is 14 amino acids.

This rearrangement joins TRBV2 to TRBJ2-1, with D possibly TRBD2 on 5 matching bases. This CDR3 has 13 amino acids. Germline V gives CDR1 SNHLY, CDR2 FYNNEI. V was cut by 6 bases and J by 8 bases, with 14 bases left in between. The CDR3 reads CASSHTPEDEQFF. DNA of the CDR3: TGTGCCAGCAGCCATACCCCGGAGGATGAGCAGTTCTTC.

The gene calls are TRBV5-1 and TRBJ1-1; no definite D call. CDR3 length: 13 residues. V lost 1 base, J lost 3 bases, and 7 bases lay in between. The germline V gene has CDR1 SGHRS and CDR2 YFSETQ. CDR3 nucleotide sequence: TGCGCCAGCAGCTTGAGGTGGGACACTGAAGCTTTCTTT. As protein: CASSLRWDTEAFF.

This clonotype was observed many times. V is TRBV7-9 and J is TRBJ1-5; D possibly corresponds to TRBD1 (5 bases). CDR3 length: 14 amino acids. Trimming cost V 4 bases and J 4 bases, with 11 bases left between them. Germline loops: CDR1 SEHNR, CDR2 FQNEAQ (reference sequence). The CDR3 sequence is CASSSETVNQPQHF. CDR3 bases: TGTGCCAGCAGCTCCGAGACAGTTAATCAGCCCCAGCATTTT.

The V and J genes are TRBV7-9 and TRBJ1-4, with no clear D. Looked up from germline, CDR1 is SEHNR and CDR2 is FQNEAQ (reference sequence). This CDR3 has 17 amino acids. Trimming removed 4 bases at V and 7 bases at J, with 22 bases between. The CDR3 loop reads CASSSGEHGRAGEKLFF. The CDR3 nucleotides read TGTGCCAGCAGCTCAGGAGAACACGGAAGAGCGGGTGAAAAACTGTTTTTT.

This clonotype turned up a few times. The chain has TRBV6-1 and TRBJ2-6; 9 bases line up with TRBD1. The germline gives CDR1 MNHNS, CDR2 SASEGT. CDR3 length equals 17 residues. Trimming removed 4 bases from V and 0 bases from J; junction bases left unmatched: 4. The CDR3: CASSGPGQGSGANVLTF. As DNA, the CDR3 is TGTGCCAGCAGTGGGCCGGGACAGGGCTCTGGGGCCAACGTCCTGACTTTC.

This clonotype occurred a few times. The V call is TRBV5-1, the J call TRBJ2-7, with D tentatively TRBD1 (6 bases). The CDR3 has 13 residues. Trimming cost V 4 bases and J 6 bases, with 14 bases left between them. Germline lookup yields CDR1 SGHRS and CDR2 YFSETQ. The CDR3 protein is CASSRDRISEQYF. DNA for the CDR3: TGCGCCAGCAGCCGAGACAGGATCTCCGAGCAGTACTTC. Complete variable domain (other parts from reference TRBV5-1 and TRBJ2-7): KAGVTQTPRYLIKTRGQQVTLSCSPISGHRSVSWYQQTPGQGLQFLFEYFSETQRNKGNFPGRFSGRQFSNSRSEMNVSTLELGDSALYLCASSRDRISEQYFGPGTRLTVT.

The chain couples TRBV20-1 to TRBJ1-5; D perhaps matches TRBD1 (5 bases). Germline loops: CDR1 DFQATT, CDR2 SNEGSKA (reference sequence). This CDR3 spans 16 amino acids. V lost 1 base, J lost 2 bases, and 15 bases lay in between. The CDR3 loop is CSARGAGRSGNQPQHF. CDR3 in DNA: TGCAGTGCTAGAGGGGCAGGGAGGTCGGGCAATCAGCCCCAGCATTTT.

The chain couples TRBV2 to TRBJ2-3; 8 bases fit TRBD2. The V gene's germline CDR1 is SNHLY and CDR2 FYNNEI. V was clipped by 7 bases and J by 6 bases; unmatched bases: 18. The CDR3 loop spans 17 amino acids. DNA of the CDR3: TGTGCCAGCATGCTTATTCCTGGCGGGGGGACCCGGGATACGCAGTATTTT. Its protein product is CASMLIPGGGTRDTQYF. Full variable domain (remainder filled in from reference TRBV2 and TRBJ2-3): EPEVTQTPSHQVTQMGQEVILRCVPISNHLYFYWYRQILGQKVEFLVSFYNNEISEKSEIFDDQFSVERPDGSNFTLKIRSTKLEDSAMYFCASMLIPGGGTRDTQYFGPGTRLTVL.

The chain links TRBV6-1 to TRBJ2-1; D might be TRBD2 (6 bases). The CDR3 is 14 residues long. In germline, CDR1 is MNHNS, CDR2 SASEGT. V dropped 6 bases and J dropped 5 bases, with 14 bases sitting between them. Here the CDR3 reads CASSPTWGDNEQFF. Written as DNA, the CDR3 is TGTGCCAGCAGCCCAACCTGGGGGGACAATGAGCAGTTCTTC.

This clonotype has a single count. A much larger clone sits a single nucleotide away, making a read error possible. V gene TRBV7-4 combines with J gene TRBJ2-3, with unresolved D. The V and J ends lost 3 bases and 6 bases respectively, with 16 bases between them. CDR1 and CDR2 from the germline V gene are SGHVT and SQSDAQ. This CDR3 comprises 15 residues. In DNA form, the CDR3 reads TGTGCCAGCAGCTTTACGCCATTCGGTGTTGATACGCAGTATTTT. The encoded protein is CASSFTPFGVDTQYF.

This clonotype has just a few counts. V is TRBV4-1 and J is TRBJ2-6; D perhaps matches TRBD1 (5 bases). The ends were cut back, 6 bases at V and 4 bases at J, with 19 bases in the middle. Germline CDR1 is MGHRA and CDR2 is YSYEKL. The CDR3 has 17 amino acids. Here the CDR3 reads CASRLTAPAGGANVLTF. CDR3 nucleotide sequence: TGCGCCAGCAGGTTGACAGCCCCGGCTGGGGGGGCCAACGTCCTGACTTTC.

This clonotype appeared many times. This sequence joins TRBV11-2 and TRBJ1-3; D gene ambiguous. This CDR3 has 16 residues. Trimming took 5 bases from V and 2 from J, leaving 16 bases between them. Germline CDR1 reads SGHAT; CDR2 reads FQNNGV. In DNA form, the CDR3 reads TGTGCCAGCAGCCCATTGGCGCCCTTCGCTGGAAACACCATATATTTT. Protein product: CASSPLAPFAGNTIYF.

The chain combines TRBV19 with TRBJ1-1; no firm D call. The CDR3 is 15 residues long. Between the trimmed V and J ends, which lost 6 bases and 7 bases, there was a span of 21 bases. Germline-derived CDR1 and CDR2 are LNHDA and SQIVND (reference sequence). The CDR3: CASSWSLEGNREAFF. The CDR3, as DNA: TGTGCCAGTAGCTGGTCGTTGGAGGGAAATCGTGAAGCTTTCTTT.

This clonotype was found many times. The genes are TRBV7-2 and TRBJ2-7; 7 nucleotides agree with TRBD1. Germline V CDR1 and CDR2: SGHTA, FQGNSA. The CDR3 is 13 amino acids. With 3 bases clipped from V and 4 bases from J, the junction kept 3 bases outside the gene matches. CDR3 region: CASSLTGPYEQYF. The CDR3 DNA follows: TGTGCCAGCAGCTTGACAGGGCCTTACGAGCAGTACTTC.

The gene calls are TRBV28 and TRBJ1-1; a weak D match, TRBD1 (5 bases). This CDR3 contains 15 residues. In germline, CDR1 is MDHEN, CDR2 SYDVKM. Trimming removed 6 bases at V and 4 bases at J, with 18 bases between. The CDR3 here is CASRLAGTQGTEAFF. CDR3 DNA sequence: TGTGCCAGCAGACTGGCCGGGACCCAGGGCACTGAAGCTTTCTTT.